This TCR beta chain was captured in a study of T cells in localized non-small cell lung cancer. General study findings and limits: Measurement of T cell clonality placed uninvolved adjacent lung highest, above the level in tumor. Heterogeneity cannot be ruled out, as sequencing used one tumor region only. In adjacent lung appeared a median approximately 61 of the top 100 tumor clones. In the blood, greater T cell density corresponded to longer overall survival.

Details on this clone: Its antigen is undetermined.

Libraries were prepared by immunoSEQ multiplex PCR; TCRdb keeps only in-frame clonotypes and omits some of them. The sample has some 15,000 clones, more than 65% seen once. The receptor's source is a male donor older than 55 with stage I lung adenocarcinoma. The specimen was peripheral blood, collected before any cancer treatment.

The CDR3 DNA follows: TGTGCCATCAGGGAGAGTTCAGATACGCAGTATTTT. Encoded protein: CAIRESSDTQYF. The chain employs TRBV10-3 and TRBJ2-3; D is undetermined. Trimming took 6 bases from V and 4 from J, leaving 8 bases between them. The CDR3 is 12 amino acids. Germline V lookup: CDR1 ENHRY, CDR2 SYGVKD.